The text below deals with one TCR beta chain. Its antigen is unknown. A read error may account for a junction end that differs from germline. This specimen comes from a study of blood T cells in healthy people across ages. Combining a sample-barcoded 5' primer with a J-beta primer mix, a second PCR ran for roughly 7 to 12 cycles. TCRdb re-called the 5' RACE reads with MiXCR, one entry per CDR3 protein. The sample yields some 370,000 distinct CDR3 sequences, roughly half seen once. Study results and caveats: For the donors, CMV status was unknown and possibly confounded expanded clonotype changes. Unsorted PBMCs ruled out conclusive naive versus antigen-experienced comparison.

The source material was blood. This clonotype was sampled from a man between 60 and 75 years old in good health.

The CDR3 bases are TGTGTCAGCAGTTACGGGGATTTAGCTAACTATGGCTACACCTTC. It yields the protein CVSSYGDLANYGYTF. The chain employs TRBV6-2 or TRBV6-3 and TRBJ1-2; unclear D gene. Per germline, CDR1 MNHEY and CDR2 SVGEGT. The CDR3 length is 15 residues.